This section outlines one T cell receptor beta chain sequence together with its context. Its antigen remains unidentified. Nothing much larger sits one base from this clone, and base qualities are not available. The sample originates from a study of blood T cell repertoires in COVID-19 (dated by TCRdb to the early 2020s). Notes on the research overall: The collaborator samples originated in the United States, Italy and Spain and spanned the acute and convalescent phases of COVID-19. The material from the prospective study consisted of cDNA or gDNA derived from T cells, B-cell-depleted T cells, or PBMCs. Deeply sampled blood TCRbeta repertoires from subjects exposed to, actively infected with, or recovered from COVID-19 were included in the dataset. The repertoires were made available in a free public database intended to serve as a resource for research on the immune response to SARS-CoV-2. Samples came from the ongoing ImmuneRACE study (first 160 participants) plus 1,254 subjects from 6 global collaborators. A de-identified subject ID, COVID-19 status, age in years and sex were almost always included in the sample metadata. Where available, HLA class I and class II types were obtained from metadata supplied by the sample provider rather than from assay-based typing. Results the study describes overall, beyond this receptor: The amount of clinical and demographic metadata varied by source and participant and was provided uncurated.

TCRbeta CDR3 regions were amplified from genomic DNA using the immunoSEQ Assay, a bias-controlled multiplex PCR. In the paper's pipeline: The number of nucleated cells in each sample was estimated from the amplification of reference gene primers within the assay. To quantify the absolute abundance of each unique TCRbeta CDR3 rearrangement, sequence reads were collapsed and filtered. For each sample, productive Simpson clonality was calculated as the square root of Simpson's diversity index over productive rearrangements. TCRdb mirrors the immuneACCESS table, restricted to in-frame sequences. Some clones are absent from its copies; in checked studies, under half trace to an unresolved V gene, and the reason for the others is unknown. V, J and clone size were drawn from that table, and D and trimming were deduced from the DNA. This sample is represented by approximately 180,000 clones; 85% to 90% of them were singletons. The ten largest clones add up to around 13% of the sample.

One collaborating source in Seattle enrolled patients during active infection and followed them longitudinally through the course of disease. Whole blood was collected in K2EDTA tubes by collaborating institutions according to the institutions' own protocols. Collaborator samples were shipped for TCRbeta analysis as frozen whole blood, isolated PBMCs, or DNA extracted from either sample type. Sequenced sample: peripheral blood. This TCR derives from a woman aged 70 to 79 with COVID-19, enrolled during active disease.

The sequence in DNA is TGTGCCAGCAGCGACTACAGGGGACTCGGGAATGAGCAGTTCTTC. Its amino acids are CASSDYRGLGNEQFF. The rearranged segments are TRBV7-6 and TRBJ2-1; 7 matching bases give a weak D call of TRBD1. CDR1 and CDR2, per the germline V gene, are SGHVS and FNYEAQ. From its cysteine to its phenylalanine, the CDR3 spans 15 amino acids. Only CDR3 DNA remains: 45 bases, in frame from the first base. V sheds 5 bases and J sheds 7 bases, leaving 18 bases between their ends.